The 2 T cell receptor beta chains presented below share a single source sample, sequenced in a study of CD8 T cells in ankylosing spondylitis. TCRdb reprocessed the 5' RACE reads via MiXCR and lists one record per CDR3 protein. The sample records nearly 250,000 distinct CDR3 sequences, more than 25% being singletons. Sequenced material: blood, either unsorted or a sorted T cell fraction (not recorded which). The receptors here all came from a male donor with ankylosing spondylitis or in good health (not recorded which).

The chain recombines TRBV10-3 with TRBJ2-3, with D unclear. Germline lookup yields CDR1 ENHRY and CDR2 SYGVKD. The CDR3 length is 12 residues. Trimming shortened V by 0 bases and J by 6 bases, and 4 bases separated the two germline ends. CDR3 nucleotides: TGTGCCATCAGTGAGTCGTACGATACGCAGTATTTT. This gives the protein CAISESYDTQYF.

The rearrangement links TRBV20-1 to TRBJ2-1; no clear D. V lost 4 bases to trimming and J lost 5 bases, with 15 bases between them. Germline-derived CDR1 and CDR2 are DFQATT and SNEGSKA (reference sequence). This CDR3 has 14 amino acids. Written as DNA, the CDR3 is TGCAGTGCTATGGGAATTACCTTCCACAATGAGCAGTTCTTC. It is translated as CSAMGITFHNEQFF.